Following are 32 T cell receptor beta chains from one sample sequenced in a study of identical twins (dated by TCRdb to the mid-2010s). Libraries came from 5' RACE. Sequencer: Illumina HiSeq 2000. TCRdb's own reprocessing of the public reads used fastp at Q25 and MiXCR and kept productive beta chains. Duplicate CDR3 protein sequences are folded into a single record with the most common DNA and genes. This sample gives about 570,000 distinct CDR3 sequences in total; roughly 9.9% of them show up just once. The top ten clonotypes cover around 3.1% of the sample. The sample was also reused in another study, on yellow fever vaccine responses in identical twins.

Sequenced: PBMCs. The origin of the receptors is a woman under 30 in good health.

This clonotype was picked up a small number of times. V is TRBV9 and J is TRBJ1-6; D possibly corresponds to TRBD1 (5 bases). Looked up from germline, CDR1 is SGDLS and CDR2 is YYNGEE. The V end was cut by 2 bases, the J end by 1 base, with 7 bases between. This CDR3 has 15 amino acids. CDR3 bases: TGTGCCAGCAGCGTGTCAGGGTCCTATAATTCACCCCTCCACTTT. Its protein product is CASSVSGSYNSPLHF.

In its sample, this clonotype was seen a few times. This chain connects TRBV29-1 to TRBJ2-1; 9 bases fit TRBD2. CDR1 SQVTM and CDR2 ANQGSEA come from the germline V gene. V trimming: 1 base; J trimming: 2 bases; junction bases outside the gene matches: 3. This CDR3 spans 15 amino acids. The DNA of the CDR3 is TGCAGCGTTGAAGGGCTAGCGGGAACCTACAATGAGCAGTTCTTC. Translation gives CSVEGLAGTYNEQFF.

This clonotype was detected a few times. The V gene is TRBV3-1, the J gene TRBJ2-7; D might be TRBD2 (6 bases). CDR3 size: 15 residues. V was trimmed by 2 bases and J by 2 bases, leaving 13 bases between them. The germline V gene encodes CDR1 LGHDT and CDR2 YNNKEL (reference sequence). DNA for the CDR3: TGTGCCAGCAGCCAACATTCGGGACTTGCCTACGAGCAGTACTTC. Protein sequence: CASSQHSGLAYEQYF.

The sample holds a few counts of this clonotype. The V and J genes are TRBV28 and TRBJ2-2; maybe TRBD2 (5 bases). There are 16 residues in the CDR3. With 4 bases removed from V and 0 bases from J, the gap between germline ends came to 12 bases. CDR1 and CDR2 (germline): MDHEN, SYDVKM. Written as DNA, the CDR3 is TGTGCCAGCAGTTCAGAGGCGGGCTCGAACACCGGGGAGCTGTTTTTT. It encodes CASSSEAGSNTGELFF. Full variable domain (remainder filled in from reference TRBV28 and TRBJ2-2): DVKVTQSSRYLVKRTGEKVFLECVQDMDHENMFWYRQDPGLGLRLIYFSYDVKMKEKGDIPEGYSVSREKKERFSLILESASTNQTSMYLCASSSEAGSNTGELFFGEGSRLTVL.

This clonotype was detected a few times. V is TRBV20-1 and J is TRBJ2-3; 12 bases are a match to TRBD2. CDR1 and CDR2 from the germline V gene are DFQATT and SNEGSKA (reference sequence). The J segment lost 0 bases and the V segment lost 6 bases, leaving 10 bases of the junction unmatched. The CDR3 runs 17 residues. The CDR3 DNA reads TGCAGTGCCGCACTAGCGGGGGGCATTCCTAGCACAGATACGCAGTATTTT. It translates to CSAALAGGIPSTDTQYF.

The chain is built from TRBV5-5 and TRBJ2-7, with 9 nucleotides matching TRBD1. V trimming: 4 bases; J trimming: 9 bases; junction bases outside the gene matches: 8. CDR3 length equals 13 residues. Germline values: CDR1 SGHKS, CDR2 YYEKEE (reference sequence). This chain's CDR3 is CASSAETGGRQYF. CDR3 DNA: TGTGCCAGCAGCGCCGAGACAGGGGGGCGGCAGTACTTC.

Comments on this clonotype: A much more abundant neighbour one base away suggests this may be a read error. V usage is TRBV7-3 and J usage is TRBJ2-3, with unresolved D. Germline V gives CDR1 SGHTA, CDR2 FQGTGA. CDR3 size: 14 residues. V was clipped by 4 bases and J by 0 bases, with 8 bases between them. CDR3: CASSCDSSTDTQYF. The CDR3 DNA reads TGTGCCAGCAGCTGCGATTCTAGCACAGATACGCAGTATTTT.

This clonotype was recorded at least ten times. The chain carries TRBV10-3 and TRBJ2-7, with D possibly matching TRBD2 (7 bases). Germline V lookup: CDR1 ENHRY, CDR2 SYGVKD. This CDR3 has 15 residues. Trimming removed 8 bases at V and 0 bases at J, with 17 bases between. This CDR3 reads CAIGLGGPPSYEQYF. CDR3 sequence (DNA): TGTGCCATCGGACTAGGGGGTCCCCCCTCCTACGAGCAGTACTTC.

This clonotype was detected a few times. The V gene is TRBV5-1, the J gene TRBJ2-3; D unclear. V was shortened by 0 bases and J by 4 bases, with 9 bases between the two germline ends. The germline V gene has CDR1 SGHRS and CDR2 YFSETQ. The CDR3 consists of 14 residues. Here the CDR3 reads CASSLEHASDTQYF. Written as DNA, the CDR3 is TGCGCCAGCAGCTTGGAACATGCTTCAGATACGCAGTATTTT.

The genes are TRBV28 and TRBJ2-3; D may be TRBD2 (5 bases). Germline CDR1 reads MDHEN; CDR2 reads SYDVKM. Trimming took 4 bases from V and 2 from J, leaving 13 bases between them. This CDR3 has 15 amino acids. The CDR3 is CASSSGSYYTDTQYF. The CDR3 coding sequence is TGTGCCAGCAGTTCGGGAAGTTACTACACAGATACGCAGTATTTT.

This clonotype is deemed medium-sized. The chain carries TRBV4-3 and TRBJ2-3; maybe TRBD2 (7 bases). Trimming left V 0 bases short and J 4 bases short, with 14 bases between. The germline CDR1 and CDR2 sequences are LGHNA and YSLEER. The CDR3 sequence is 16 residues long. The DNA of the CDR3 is TGCGCCAGCAGCCAAGATCCGGGGAGGGGGGCAGATACGCAGTATTTT. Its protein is CASSQDPGRGADTQYF.

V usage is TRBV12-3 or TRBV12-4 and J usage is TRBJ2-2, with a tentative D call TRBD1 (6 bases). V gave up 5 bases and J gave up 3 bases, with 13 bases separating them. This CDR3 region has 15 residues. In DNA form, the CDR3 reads TGTGCCAGCAGTCTCGAGACAGGAGACACCGGGGAGCTGTTTTTT. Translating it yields CASSLETGDTGELFF.

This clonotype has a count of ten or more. CDR3 sequence reads: CASSESIGGNNEQFF. The DNA of the CDR3 is TGCGCCAGCAGTGAGTCGATCGGGGGAAACAATGAGCAGTTCTTC. V and J are TRBV10-1 and TRBJ2-1; D is possibly TRBD2 (6 bases). Germline lookup yields CDR1 WNHNN and CDR2 SYGVQD (reference sequence). The CDR3 is made up of 15 amino acids. V was clipped by 0 bases and J by 5 bases, with 11 bases between them.

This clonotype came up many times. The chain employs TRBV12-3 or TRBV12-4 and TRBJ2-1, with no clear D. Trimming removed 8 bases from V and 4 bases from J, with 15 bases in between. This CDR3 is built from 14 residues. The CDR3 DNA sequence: TGTGCCAGCCGGAAAGCCTCGGATTACAATGAGCAGTTCTTC. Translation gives CASRKASDYNEQFF.

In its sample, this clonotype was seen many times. The CDR3 is CSARDVGSSYNEQFF. In nucleotides, the CDR3 is TGCAGTGCTAGAGATGTAGGAAGCTCCTACAATGAGCAGTTCTTC. The chain recombines TRBV20-1 with TRBJ2-1; no clear D gene. The CDR3 sequence is 15 residues long. Germline lookup yields CDR1 DFQATT and CDR2 SNEGSKA (reference sequence). Trimming took off 0 bases at V and 0 bases at J, with 9 bases between the two ends.

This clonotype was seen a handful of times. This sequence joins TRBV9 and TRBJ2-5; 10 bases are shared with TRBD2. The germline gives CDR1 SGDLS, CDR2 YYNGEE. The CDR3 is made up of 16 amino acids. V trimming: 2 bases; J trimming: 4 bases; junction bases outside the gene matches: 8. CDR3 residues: CASSVSGGASGETQYF. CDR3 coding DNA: TGTGCCAGCAGCGTCAGCGGGGGGGCCTCAGGAGAGACCCAGTACTTC.

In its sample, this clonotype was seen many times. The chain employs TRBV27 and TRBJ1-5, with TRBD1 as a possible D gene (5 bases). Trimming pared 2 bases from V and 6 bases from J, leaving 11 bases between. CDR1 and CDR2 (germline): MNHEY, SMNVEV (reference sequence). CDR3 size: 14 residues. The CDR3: CASSLRGVAQPQHF. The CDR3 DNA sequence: TGTGCCAGCAGTTTACGGGGGGTAGCTCAGCCCCAGCATTTT.

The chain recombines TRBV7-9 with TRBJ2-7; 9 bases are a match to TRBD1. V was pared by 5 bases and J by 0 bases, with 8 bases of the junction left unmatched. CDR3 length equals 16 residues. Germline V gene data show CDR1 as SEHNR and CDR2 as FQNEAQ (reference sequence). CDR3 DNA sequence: TGTGCCAGCAGCCCCACAGGGACAGGGAGCTCCTACGAGCAGTACTTC. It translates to CASSPTGTGSSYEQYF. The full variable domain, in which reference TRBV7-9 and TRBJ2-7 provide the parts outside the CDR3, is DTGVSQNPRHKITKRGQNVTFRCDPISEHNRLYWYRQTLGQGPEFLTYFQNEAQLEKSRLLSDRFSAERPKGSFSTLEIQRTEQGDSAMYLCASSPTGTGSSYEQYFGPGTRLTVT.

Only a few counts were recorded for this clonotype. The CDR3 DNA reads TGTGCCAGCACCACGCCTGGGGGGACAGGGGGAAATAACTATGGCTACACCTTC. Amino acid sequence: CASTTPGGTGGNNYGYTF. V is TRBV28 and J is TRBJ1-2; 11 nucleotides match TRBD1. In germline, CDR1 is MDHEN, CDR2 SYDVKM. This CDR3 region has 18 residues. The V gene end was trimmed by 7 bases and the J gene end by 1 base; junction bases not matched to a gene: 14.

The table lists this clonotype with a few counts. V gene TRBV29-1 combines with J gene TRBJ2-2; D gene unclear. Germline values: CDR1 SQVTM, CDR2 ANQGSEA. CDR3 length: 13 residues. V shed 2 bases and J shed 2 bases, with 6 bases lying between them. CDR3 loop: CSVEQDNTGELFF. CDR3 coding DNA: TGCAGCGTTGAACAAGATAACACCGGGGAGCTGTTTTTT.

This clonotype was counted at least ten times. This CDR3 is CATSEVAGELFF. CDR3 coding DNA: TGTGCCACGTCGGAGGTGGCCGGGGAGCTGTTTTTT. The chain carries TRBV10-3 and TRBJ2-2; possible D gene TRBD2, 5 bases. Germline CDR1 ENHRY, CDR2 SYGVKD. Trimming stripped 10 bases from V and 6 bases from J, with 12 bases between. CDR3 length: 12 residues.

For the CDR3, the DNA is TGTGCCAGCAGTTTCGGGAGGGGGTTGAACACTGAAGCTTTCTTT. Its translation is CASSFGRGLNTEAFF. The chain links TRBV12-3 or TRBV12-4 to TRBJ1-1; TRBD1 is a possible D gene (6 bases). The CDR3 extends over 15 amino acids. Trimming removed 3 bases from V and 0 bases from J, with 11 bases in between.

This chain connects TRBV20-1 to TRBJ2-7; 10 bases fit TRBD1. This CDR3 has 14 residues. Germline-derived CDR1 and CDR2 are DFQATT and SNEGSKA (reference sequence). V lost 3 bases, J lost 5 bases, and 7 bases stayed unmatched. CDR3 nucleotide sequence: TGCAGTGCTAGTTTCGGACAGGGGGTTCACGAGCAGTACTTC. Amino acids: CSASFGQGVHEQYF.

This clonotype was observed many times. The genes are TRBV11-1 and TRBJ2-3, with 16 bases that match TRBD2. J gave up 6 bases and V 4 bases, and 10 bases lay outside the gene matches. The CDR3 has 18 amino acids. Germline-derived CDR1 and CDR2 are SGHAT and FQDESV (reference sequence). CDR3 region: CASSWTIPGLAGGDTQYF. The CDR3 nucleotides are TGTGCCAGCAGCTGGACGATTCCGGGACTAGCGGGAGGGGATACGCAGTATTTT.

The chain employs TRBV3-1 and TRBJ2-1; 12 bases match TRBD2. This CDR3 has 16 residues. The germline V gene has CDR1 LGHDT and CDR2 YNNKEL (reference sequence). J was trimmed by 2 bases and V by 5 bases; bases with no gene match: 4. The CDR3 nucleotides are TGTGCCAGCAGCACACGGACTAGCGGGGCCTACAATGAGCAGTTCTTC. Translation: CASSTRTSGAYNEQFF.

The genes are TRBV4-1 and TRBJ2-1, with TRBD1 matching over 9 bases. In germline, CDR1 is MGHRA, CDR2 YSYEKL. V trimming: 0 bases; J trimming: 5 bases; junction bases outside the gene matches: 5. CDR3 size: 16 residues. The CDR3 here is CASSQETGGLHNEQFF. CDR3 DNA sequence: TGCGCCAGCAGCCAAGAAACAGGGGGCCTACACAATGAGCAGTTCTTC.

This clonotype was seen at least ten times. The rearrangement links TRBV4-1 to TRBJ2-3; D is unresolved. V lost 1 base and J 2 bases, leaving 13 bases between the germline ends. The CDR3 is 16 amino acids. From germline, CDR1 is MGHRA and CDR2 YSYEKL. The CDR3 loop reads CASSQVDLGFTDTQYF. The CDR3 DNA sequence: TGCGCCAGCAGCCAAGTCGACCTAGGCTTCACAGATACGCAGTATTTT.

The CDR3 is CASSQEGGRAQYF. CDR3 nucleotides: TGTGCCAGCAGCCAGGAGGGGGGGCGCGCCCAGTACTTC. J is TRBJ2-5 and V is TRBV3-1, with D tentatively TRBD2 (7 bases). Germline lookup yields CDR1 LGHDT and CDR2 YNNKEL (reference sequence). V was trimmed by 3 bases and J by 9 bases, leaving 14 bases between them. The CDR3 sequence is 13 residues long.

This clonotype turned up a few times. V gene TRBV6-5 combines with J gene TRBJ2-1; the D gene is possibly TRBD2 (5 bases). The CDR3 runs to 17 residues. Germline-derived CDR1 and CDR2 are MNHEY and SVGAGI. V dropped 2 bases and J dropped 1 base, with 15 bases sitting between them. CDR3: CASSYGGSSPSYNEQFF. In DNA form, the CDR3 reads TGTGCCAGCAGTTACGGTGGGAGTAGCCCTTCCTACAATGAGCAGTTCTTC.

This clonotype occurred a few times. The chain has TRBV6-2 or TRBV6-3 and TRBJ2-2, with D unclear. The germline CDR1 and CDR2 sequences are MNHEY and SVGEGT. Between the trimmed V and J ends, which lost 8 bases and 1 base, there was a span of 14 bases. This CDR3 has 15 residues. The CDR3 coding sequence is TGTGCCAGCGTTGGACCCGAAGAGAACACCGGGGAGCTGTTTTTT. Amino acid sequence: CASVGPEENTGELFF.

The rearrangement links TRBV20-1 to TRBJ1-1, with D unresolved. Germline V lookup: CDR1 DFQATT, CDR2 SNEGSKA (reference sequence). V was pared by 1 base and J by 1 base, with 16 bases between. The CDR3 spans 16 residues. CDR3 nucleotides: TGCAGTGCTAGAGGGGGAGTAGGGATTGGGAACACTGAAGCTTTCTTT. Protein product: CSARGGVGIGNTEAFF.

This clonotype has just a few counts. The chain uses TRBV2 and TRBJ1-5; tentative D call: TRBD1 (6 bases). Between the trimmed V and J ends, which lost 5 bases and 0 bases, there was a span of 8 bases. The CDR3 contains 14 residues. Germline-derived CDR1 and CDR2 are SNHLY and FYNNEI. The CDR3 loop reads CASSTTGSNQPQHF. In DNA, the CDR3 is TGTGCCAGCAGTACGACAGGTAGCAATCAGCCCCAGCATTTT.